A selection of T cell receptor beta chains follows, all from one sample in a study of CD8 T cells in Susac syndrome. One entry per CDR3 protein results from TCRdb running MiXCR on the immunoSEQ multiplex PCR reads. The sample yields about 210,000 distinct CDR3 sequences, about 95% seen once. The sequencing sample was made of CD4+ T cells from PBMCs. All receptors come from a human donor with Susac syndrome. The CDR3 runs from the conserved cysteine through the conserved F or W. Fields, in order: clone size, V gene, D gene, J gene, CDR3 DNA, CDR3 protein. The D gene is left open where the match is weak. A clone size is listed for some rows: how often the clone was seen (once, few, many), or a class if it is expanded.

>-|TRBV6-6|TRBD2|TRBJ2-3
TGTGCCAGCAGTTACTCGACAGCGGGGGGCCAAGATACGCAGTATTTT
CASSYSTAGGQDTQYF
>once|TRBV7-2|-|TRBJ2-7
TGTGCCAGCGGGGGGGCGGTTTACGAGCAGTACTTC
CASGGAVYEQYF
>-|TRBV5-1|-|TRBJ2-5
TGCGCCAGCAGCCCGGGTGAGGTGGGGGAGACCCAGTACTTC
CASSPGEVGETQYF
>-|TRBV7-9|-|TRBJ1-4
TGTGCCAGCAGCCCTCCGGGTCGAGAGAATGAAAAACTGTTTTTT
CASSPPGRENEKLFF
>-|TRBV28|-|TRBJ2-3
TGTGCCAGCTCCCTCGCCGGGGATGTAGATACGCAGTATTTT
CASSLAGDVDTQYF
>-|TRBV5-6|-|TRBJ2-3
TGTGCCAGCAGCCGGACAGTAGATACGCAGTATTTT
CASSRTVDTQYF
>-|TRBV20-1|-|TRBJ1-5
TGCAGTGCTAAACGAGCTCTAAGCAATCAGCCCCAGCATTTT
CSAKRALSNQPQHF
>once|TRBV20-1|-|TRBJ1-1
TGCAGTGCTAGAGAAGGGCTCAGGACTGAAGCTTTCTTT
CSAREGLRTEAFF
>-|TRBV6-2/TRBV6-3|-|TRBJ2-7
TGTGCCAGCAGTTCTGCTCTCCTTGGGGAGTACTTC
CASSSALLGEYF
>-|TRBV28|-|TRBJ2-1
TGTGCCAGCAGTCCTGGGGACTCCCACAATGAGCAGTTCTTC
CASSPGDSHNEQFF
>-|TRBV28|-|TRBJ1-2
TGTGCCAGCAGTTTAAGTGCAGTTAACTATGGCTACACCTTC
CASSLSAVNYGYTF
>-|TRBV4-3|-|TRBJ1-1
TGCGCCAGCAGCCAAGATTGGACGGTGAACACTGAAGCTTTCTTT
CASSQDWTVNTEAFF
>-|TRBV7-6|-|TRBJ2-1
TGTGCCAGCAGCTTAGGCCAGGCCTCTAGTGGTGAGCAGTTCTTC
CASSLGQASSGEQFF
>once|TRBV29-1|TRBD2|TRBJ2-1
TGCAGCGTTGAAAGTGGACGTGAGACTAGCATCGATGAGCAGTTCTTC
CSVESGRETSIDEQFF
>-|TRBV20-1|-|TRBJ1-3
TGCAGTGCTAAGCTAGGCGGAAACACCATATATTTT
CSAKLGGNTIYF
>-|TRBV28|-|TRBJ1-6
TGTGCCAGCAGTTTTAAGTGGCAGTTTAATTCACCCCTCCACTTT
CASSFKWQFNSPLHF
>-|TRBV5-1|TRBD1|TRBJ1-4
TGCGCCAGCAGCCGGGACAGGGGACGCGCAACTAATGAAAAACTGTTTTTT
CASSRDRGRATNEKLFF
>once|TRBV6-2/TRBV6-3|TRBD1|TRBJ1-1
TGTGCCAGCACCTGGGCCCAGGGGGTTACTGAAGCTTTCTTT
CASTWAQGVTEAFF
>-|TRBV7-8|TRBD1|TRBJ1-4
TGTGCCAGCAGACTCACAGGGGGCTTAGGTGAAAAACTGTTTTTT
CASRLTGGLGEKLFF
>-|TRBV9|TRBD2|TRBJ2-1
TGTGCCAGCAGCGTAGGTCCTAGCGGGGGGGACAATGAGCAGTTCTTC
CASSVGPSGGDNEQFF
>-|TRBV12-3/TRBV12-4|-|TRBJ1-3
TGTGCCAGCAGTTTTCTCTACTCTGGAAACACCATATATTTT
CASSFLYSGNTIYF
>-|TRBV20-1|-|TRBJ2-1
TGCAGTGCGACGACCGGGACTCCGAGATACAATGAGCAGTTCTTC
CSATTGTPRYNEQFF
>-|TRBV4-3|-|TRBJ2-7
TGCGCCAGCAGCCAAGAGACGGGAACCTACGAGCAGTACTTC
CASSQETGTYEQYF
>-|TRBV5-1|-|TRBJ2-2
TGCGCCAGCAGCTTGGCGGGGATGAACACCGGGGAGCTGTTTTTT
CASSLAGMNTGELFF
>-|TRBV5-1|-|TRBJ1-1
TGCGCCAGCAGCTTGAAGACAGGCTCTGAAGCTTTCTTT
CASSLKTGSEAFF
>once|TRBV11-3|TRBD1|TRBJ1-2
TGTGCCAGCAGCCTTCGAGAAACAGGGGCGAGCTACACCTTC
CASSLRETGASYTF
>-|TRBV4-1|TRBD1|TRBJ1-2
TGCGCCAGCAGACCCGGGACAGGGATCTATGGCTACACCTTC
CASRPGTGIYGYTF
>-|TRBV29-1|TRBD1|TRBJ1-1
TGCAGCGTTGACGGACAGGGTGTTGACACTGAAGCTTTCTTT
CSVDGQGVDTEAFF
>-|TRBV5-4|TRBD1|TRBJ2-1
TGTGCCAGCAGATCTCCGACAGGGGAATCCTACAATGAGCAGTTCTTC
CASRSPTGESYNEQFF
>-|TRBV30|-|TRBJ2-5
TGTGCCTGGAGCCTTAAGGGGGAAGAGACCCAGTACTTC
CAWSLKGEETQYF
>-|TRBV25-1|TRBD2|TRBJ2-1
TGTGCCAGCAGTAAAGACCCAACTAGCGGGGGTTTGTTAGATGAGCAGTTCTTC
CASSKDPTSGGLLDEQFF
>-|TRBV15|-|TRBJ2-6
TGTGCCACCTCCACTCCGGGGGAGGCGGGCCTGTACTCTGGGGCCAACGTCCTGACTTTC
CATSTPGEAGLYSGANVLTF
>-|TRBV20-1|-|TRBJ2-1
TGCAGTGCGCGAAAGACTAGTTACAATGAGCAGTTCTTC
CSARKTSYNEQFF
>-|TRBV19|-|TRBJ1-2
TGTGCCAGTAGTAAACAACCTTCGTATGGCTACACCTTC
CASSKQPSYGYTF
>-|TRBV9|-|TRBJ2-1
TGTGCCAGCAGCTTAGCGGAGAACAATGAGCAGTTCTTC
CASSLAENNEQFF
>-|TRBV27|-|TRBJ2-3
TGTGCCAGCAGCGATGGACGGGCGGTGGATACGCAGTATTTT
CASSDGRAVDTQYF
>-|TRBV25-1|-|TRBJ2-5
TGTGCCAGCAGTGACCCCCGAGTTATCCAAGAGACCCAGTACTTC
CASSDPRVIQETQYF
>once|TRBV3-1|-|TRBJ1-2
TGTGCCAGCAGCCAATTACAGGGAGCTTCGTCCTATGGCTACACCTTC
CASSQLQGASSYGYTF
>-|TRBV5-1|-|TRBJ2-7
TGCGCCAGCACCCCTGGAGGAACCTCCTACGAGCAGTACTTC
CASTPGGTSYEQYF
>-|TRBV5-1|-|TRBJ1-1
TGCGCCAGCAGCGATGGGCCCCCGACGAACACTGAAGCTTTCTTT
CASSDGPPTNTEAFF
>-|TRBV7-2|-|TRBJ1-1
TGTGCCAGCAGCCTACGGACACCCCGGCCGAACACTGAAGCTTTCTTT
CASSLRTPRPNTEAFF
>-|TRBV20-1|-|TRBJ2-7
TGCAGTGCTAAAGGGTTCTCCTACGAGCAGTACTTC
CSAKGFSYEQYF
>once|TRBV29-1|-|TRBJ1-2
TGCAGCGCGAGACAGTCCAACTATGGCTACACCTTC
CSARQSNYGYTF
>-|TRBV20-1|TRBD1|TRBJ1-3
TGCAGTGCTAGCCCGGGACAGGGGACAACTGGAAACACCATATATTTT
CSASPGQGTTGNTIYF
>-|TRBV9|-|TRBJ2-2
-
CASSVQSKRRPGSCFF
>-|TRBV6-1|TRBD2|TRBJ2-3
TGTGCCAGCAGTGAATCGGGGGGGAGGTCAGATACGCAGTATTTT
CASSESGGRSDTQYF
>-|TRBV7-9|-|TRBJ2-5
TGTGCCAGCAGCTTAGGGGCGGTAGCAGAGACCCAGTACTTC
CASSLGAVAETQYF
>-|TRBV28|TRBD1|TRBJ1-1
TGTGCCAGCAGTGCCCCGGGACAGGGGGGAAACACTGAAGCTTTCTTT
CASSAPGQGGNTEAFF
>-|TRBV11-2|-|TRBJ2-1
TGTGCCAGCCGTCGTGGCGGAGACAATGAGCAGTTCTTC
CASRRGGDNEQFF
>few|TRBV30|TRBD2|TRBJ2-7
TGTGCCTGGAGTGTAAGAGGTAGCGGGGGACCCTACGAGCAGTACTTC
CAWSVRGSGGPYEQYF
>-|TRBV6-5|TRBD1|TRBJ2-5
TGTGCCAGCAGCCCCGACAGGGTTCAAGAGACCCAGTACTTC
CASSPDRVQETQYF
>-|TRBV7-8|TRBD1|TRBJ1-5
TGTGCCAGCAGCTTGGGGACAGGCTCAAGCAATCAGCCCCAGCATTTT
CASSLGTGSSNQPQHF
>once|TRBV2|-|TRBJ2-1
TGTGCCAGCAGTGAAGCGCCCCCGAGTGGGGGGGGCACAGGCAATGAGCAGTTCTTC
CASSEAPPSGGGTGNEQFF
>-|TRBV6-2/TRBV6-3|TRBD1|TRBJ1-2
TGTGCCAGCAGTTTTTTCCGGGACAGGGGCAACGATGGCTACACCTTC
CASSFFRDRGNDGYTF
>few|TRBV6-5|-|TRBJ1-5
TGTGCCAGCAGCGGGGGTATAAATCAGCCCCAGCATTTT
CASSGGINQPQHF
>-|TRBV5-1|TRBD2|TRBJ2-3
TGCGCCAGCAGCTTGAATAGCGGGGGGGCGGATACGCAGTATTTT
CASSLNSGGADTQYF
>-|TRBV9|-|TRBJ2-2
TGTGCCAGCAGCGCCCACCCGGGTAGCTCGGAAACCGGGGAGCTGTTTTTT
CASSAHPGSSETGELFF
>once|TRBV30|-|TRBJ1-1
TGTGCCTGGAGCAGGAGCGAAGAAGCTTTCTTT
CAWSRSEEAFF
>few|TRBV7-9|-|TRBJ1-1
TGTGCCAGCAGCTTAGAGACGGGGGGCACTGAAGCTTTCTTT
CASSLETGGTEAFF
>-|TRBV29-1|-|TRBJ1-4
TGCAGCGTTAGATGGGTAAATCCTGCAACTAATGAAAAACTGTTTTTT
CSVRWVNPATNEKLFF